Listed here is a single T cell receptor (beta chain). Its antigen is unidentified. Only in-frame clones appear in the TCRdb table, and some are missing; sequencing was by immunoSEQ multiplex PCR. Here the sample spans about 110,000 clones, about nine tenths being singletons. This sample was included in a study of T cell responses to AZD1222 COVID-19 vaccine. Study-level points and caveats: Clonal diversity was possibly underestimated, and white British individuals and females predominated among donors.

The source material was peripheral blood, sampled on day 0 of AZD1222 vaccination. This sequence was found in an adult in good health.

Here the CDR3 reads CASSYILLGTEAFF. The CDR3 nucleotides are TGTGCCAGCAGTTACATTCTTTTGGGCACTGAAGCTTTCTTT. V usage is TRBV6-2 or TRBV6-3 and J usage is TRBJ1-1, with D uncertain. The V and J ends lost 2 bases and 4 bases respectively, with 11 bases between them. The germline CDR1 and CDR2 sequences are MNHEY and SVGEGT. The length of the CDR3 is 14 residues.